This entry concerns a single T cell receptor (beta chain). The table came from immunoSEQ multiplex PCR; TCRdb's copy has only in-frame clones and leaves some out. The sample holds over 65,000 clones, approximately 90% seen once. The data belong to a study of T cell changes during pregnancy in multiple sclerosis. This CDR3 has 18 residues. V trimming: 4 bases; J trimming: 1 base; junction bases outside the gene matches: 8. CDR1 and CDR2 from the germline V gene are SGHDN and FVKESK. Material: peripheral blood, obtained in the first trimester of pregnancy. The gene calls are TRBV14 and TRBJ2-2; 11 bases align to TRBD2. The sequence derives from a female donor in good health, enrolled as a control in a pregnancy study. In DNA form, the CDR3 reads TGTGCCAGCAGCCGATTTTTAGGGACTAGCGGGAACACCGGGGAGCTGTTTTTT. Amino acids: CASSRFLGTSGNTGELFF.